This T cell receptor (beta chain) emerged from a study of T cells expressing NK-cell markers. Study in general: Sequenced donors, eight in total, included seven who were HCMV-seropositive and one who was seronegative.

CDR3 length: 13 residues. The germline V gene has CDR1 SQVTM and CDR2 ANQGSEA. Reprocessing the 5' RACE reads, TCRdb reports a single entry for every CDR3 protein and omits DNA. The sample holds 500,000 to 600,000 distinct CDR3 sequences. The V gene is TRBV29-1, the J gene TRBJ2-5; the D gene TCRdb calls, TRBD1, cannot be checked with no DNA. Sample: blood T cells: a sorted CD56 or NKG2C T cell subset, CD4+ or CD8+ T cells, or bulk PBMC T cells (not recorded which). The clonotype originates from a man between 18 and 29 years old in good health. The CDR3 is CSVERREGETQYF.